This T cell receptor (beta chain) was found in a study of blood T cell repertoires in COVID-19. Study-wide background: Sites across the United States, Italy and Spain contributed samples from acute and convalescent COVID-19. T cells, B-cell-depleted T cells, or PBMCs supplied cDNA or gDNA.

Looked up from germline, CDR1 is SGHVS and CDR2 is FQNEAQ. The CDR3 sequence is 16 residues long. V was pared by 1 base and J by 3 bases, with 8 bases of the junction left unmatched. This clone was counted only a few times. Allocation to cohorts depended on clinical history reported by the participants. Participants classified as exposed had met a COVID-19 case within 2 weeks before study entry. The protocol was immunoSEQ multiplex PCR, while the TCRdb copy is restricted to in-frame clones and leaves out a portion. Of around 340,000 clones detected, around nine tenths appear once; the ten largest clones hold approximately 0.97%.

The sample was PBMCs or T cells enriched from blood (not recorded which). J is TRBJ2-7 and V is TRBV7-8, with 8 bases that match TRBD1. This clonotype was obtained from a woman in her twenties or thirties who had been exposed to COVID-19. The CDR3 nucleotides read TGTGCCAGCAGCTTAGGGGTCGGACAGGGAAACTACGAGCAGTACTTC. This sequence encodes CASSLGVGQGNYEQYF.